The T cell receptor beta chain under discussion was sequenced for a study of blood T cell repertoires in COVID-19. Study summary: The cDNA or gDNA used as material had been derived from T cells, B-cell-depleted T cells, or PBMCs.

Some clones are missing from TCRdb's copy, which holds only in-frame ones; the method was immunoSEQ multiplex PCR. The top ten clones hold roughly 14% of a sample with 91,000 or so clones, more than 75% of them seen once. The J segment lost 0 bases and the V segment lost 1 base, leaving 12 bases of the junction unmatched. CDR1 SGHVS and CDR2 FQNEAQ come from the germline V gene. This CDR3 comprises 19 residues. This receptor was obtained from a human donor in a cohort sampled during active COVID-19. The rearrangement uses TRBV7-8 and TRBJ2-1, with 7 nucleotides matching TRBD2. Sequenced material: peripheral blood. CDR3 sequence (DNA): TGTGCCAGCAGCTTAGTTATCGGTAGCGGGCGGAGCTCCTACAATGAGCAGTTCTTC. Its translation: CASSLVIGSGRSSYNEQFF.